Presented here are 21 T cell receptor beta chains from one specimen sequenced in a study of T-cell reconstitution after alpha-beta-depleted transplantation in children. It was with unique molecular identifiers that the TCRbeta library was prepared. One entry per CDR3 protein results from TCRdb running MiXCR on the PCR reads. This table holds fewer than 350,000 distinct CDR3 sequences, 11% found once. Specimen: peripheral blood, collected 180 days after TCRalphabeta/CD19-depleted stem cell transplant. All receptors derive from a male patient aged 2 to 9 who had a stem cell transplant for chronic granulomatous disease, so the T cells may come from the graft donor.

This clonotype was counted ten times or more. The chain is built from TRBV20-1 and TRBJ2-3; TRBD2 matches at 7 bases. Germline assignment: CDR1 DFQATT and CDR2 SNEGSKA (reference sequence). V trimming: 3 bases; J trimming: 6 bases; junction bases outside the gene matches: 6. The length of the CDR3 is 13 residues. Here the CDR3 DNA reads TGCAGTGCTAGTACGGGAGCGGGGGATACGCAGTATTTT. Protein product: CSASTGAGDTQYF.

There are many counts of this clonotype. The genes are TRBV27 and TRBJ2-7; 9 bases line up with TRBD2. Looked up from germline, CDR1 is MNHEY and CDR2 is SMNVEV (reference sequence). Trimming removed 4 bases from V and 4 bases from J; junction bases left unmatched: 11. This CDR3 is 16 amino acids long. CDR3 amino acids: CASSSMGREGRYEQYF. The DNA for the CDR3 is TGTGCCAGCAGTTCGATGGGGCGGGAGGGTAGGTACGAGCAGTACTTC.

In this sample, this clonotype turned up a few times. The chain couples TRBV20-1 to TRBJ2-7, with D hard to call. This CDR3 contains 17 residues. V lost 0 bases, J lost 4 bases, and 22 bases lay in between. Germline V gene data show CDR1 as DFQATT and CDR2 as SNEGSKA (reference sequence). In DNA form, the CDR3 reads TGCAGTGCTAGAGATCTTTCGGTCCCCAGCAGGTTTTACGAGCAGTACTTC. It specifies CSARDLSVPSRFYEQYF.

This clonotype was seen ten or more times. The chain employs TRBV7-2 and TRBJ2-7; the match to TRBD1 covers 7 bases. Trimming cost V 5 bases and J 1 base; bases outside gene matches: 8. From germline, CDR1 is SGHTA and CDR2 FQGNSA. The length of the CDR3 is 15 residues. This chain's CDR3 is CASSTWPRGSYEQYF. In DNA form, the CDR3 reads TGTGCCAGCAGCACATGGCCCAGGGGGTCCTACGAGCAGTACTTC.

The CDR3 region has the DNA TGTGCCAGCTGTCCGGGGACTTCCCCCAATGAGCAGTTCTTC. It translates to CASCPGTSPNEQFF. This rearrangement joins TRBV12-3 or TRBV12-4 to TRBJ2-1; TRBD2 might be the D (6 bases). V was pared by 8 bases and J by 6 bases, with 17 bases between. CDR3 size: 14 residues.

In this sample, this clonotype turned up many times. The chain has TRBV7-2 and TRBJ1-2, with 7 bases aligning to TRBD1. V gave up 0 bases and J gave up 5 bases; unmatched junction bases: 6. This CDR3 comprises 15 residues. Germline V CDR1 and CDR2: SGHTA, FQGNSA. Here the CDR3 DNA reads TGTGCCAGCAGCTTAGCTCGGACAGGTGGTTATGGCTACACCTTC. Amino acids: CASSLARTGGYGYTF.

This clonotype appeared many times. The chain carries TRBV6-1 and TRBJ2-5, with D tentatively TRBD1 or TRBD2 (7 bases each). The germline gives CDR1 MNHNS, CDR2 SASEGT. This CDR3 region has 18 residues. V lost 7 bases to trimming and J lost 1 base, with 25 bases between them. The CDR3 loop is CASTRGGGGGVAQETQYF. DNA of the CDR3: TGTGCCAGCACCAGGGGAGGGGGAGGGGGCGTAGCCCAAGAGACCCAGTACTTC.

This clonotype was picked up many times. The rearrangement joins TRBV10-3 to TRBJ2-3; D perhaps matches TRBD2 (6 bases). With 6 bases removed from V and 5 bases from J, the gap between germline ends came to 9 bases. The CDR3 extends over 12 amino acids. Germline CDR1 reads ENHRY; CDR2 reads SYGVKD. CDR3 sequence (DNA): TGTGCCATCAGCGGGAGACTAGATACGCAGTATTTT. Translated, it gives CAISGRLDTQYF.

The table lists this clonotype with many counts. The chain employs TRBV3-1 and TRBJ2-1; 11 positions agree with TRBD2. The CDR3 is 17 amino acids. V trimming: 6 bases; J trimming: 10 bases; junction bases outside the gene matches: 17. Germline loops: CDR1 LGHDT, CDR2 YNNKEL (reference sequence). This CDR3 reads CASSPKLKLAGVGEQFF. Written as DNA, the CDR3 is TGTGCCAGCAGTCCAAAGTTGAAACTAGCGGGAGTAGGCGAGCAGTTCTTC.

The sample holds many counts of this clonotype. The gene calls are TRBV12-3 or TRBV12-4 and TRBJ2-1, with 12 bases that match TRBD2. This CDR3 spans 16 amino acids. J lost 5 bases, V lost 5 bases, and 7 bases had no gene match. CDR3 residues: CASSTSSGGADNEQFF. Here the CDR3 DNA reads TGTGCCAGCAGTACGTCTAGCGGGGGGGCAGACAATGAGCAGTTCTTC.

This clonotype was seen many times. The gene calls are TRBV6-2 or TRBV6-3 and TRBJ2-1; 8 bases agree with TRBD2. The CDR3 is 15 amino acids. Germline CDR1 MNHEY, CDR2 SVGEGT. After removal of 2 bases from V and 5 bases from J, the junction contained 5 bases not matched to a gene. The CDR3 spells CASSYVGRAHNEQFF. CDR3 in DNA: TGTGCCAGCAGTTACGTCGGGAGGGCCCACAATGAGCAGTTCTTC.

About this clonotype: A clone one base away is much larger, so this may be a read error. This sequence joins TRBV6-1 and TRBJ2-5; D gene ambiguous. This CDR3 comprises 12 residues. The V gene's germline CDR1 is MNHNS and CDR2 SASEGT. This CDR3 is CALDWTQETPYF. The CDR3 DNA follows: TGTGCCCTAGACTGGACCCAAGAGACCCCGTACTTC.

Worth noting for this clonotype: This may be a read error, as it is one base from a much larger clone. The chain carries TRBV20-1 and TRBJ2-2, with TRBD2 matching over 8 bases. With V trimmed by 5 bases and J by 4 bases, 9 bases remained unmatched. The CDR3 loop spans 15 amino acids. The V gene's germline CDR1 is DFQATT and CDR2 SNEGSKA (reference sequence). The CDR3 DNA reads TGCAGTGCTCCGGGGGTTCTAGCGGGCACCGGGGAGCTGTTTTTT. Amino acid sequence: CSAPGVLAGTGELFF.

This clonotype was recorded only once. A much larger clonotype is one base distant, so this may be a read error. The chain uses TRBV5-1 and TRBJ1-2; 7 bases fit TRBD1. V shed 4 bases, J shed 12 bases, and the junction held 15 bases outside the gene matches. The germline CDR1 and CDR2 sequences are SGHRS and YFSETQ. This CDR3 region has 14 residues. The CDR3 DNA reads as TGCGCCAGCAGCCTAGACAGGGTTAGCGGGCGGGACACCTTC. This codes for CASSLDRVSGRDTF.

This clonotype was seen at least ten times. The gene calls are TRBV3-1 and TRBJ2-2; D possibly corresponds to TRBD2 (7 bases). There are 14 residues in the CDR3. The germline CDR1 and CDR2 sequences are LGHDT and YNNKEL (reference sequence). Trimming took 5 bases from V and 3 from J, leaving 10 bases between them. Written as DNA, the CDR3 is TGTGCCAGCAGCGGGGGGGCCGACACCGGGGAGCTGTTTTTT. It encodes CASSGGADTGELFF.

This sequence joins TRBV3-1 and TRBJ2-1; D perhaps matches TRBD2 (6 bases). This CDR3 is built from 16 residues. Deletions cut 11 bases from V and 8 bases from J, with 28 bases between. Germline CDR1 and CDR2: LGHDT and YNNKEL (reference sequence). CDR3 loop: CASTQEGREPKDEQFF. DNA of the CDR3: TGTGCCTCCACCCAAGAGGGCCGGGAGCCTAAAGATGAGCAGTTCTTC.

Regarding this clonotype: A much bigger clone sits one base away, suggesting this may be a read error. The chain couples TRBV7-2 to TRBJ2-3; D remains ambiguous. The germline gives CDR1 SGHTA, CDR2 FQGNSA. This CDR3 is built from 12 residues. CDR3 sequence: CSSSPAPRTQYF. Here the CDR3 DNA reads TGTTCCAGCAGTCCCGCCCCTCGGACGCAGTATTTT.

This clonotype occurred a few times. The chain combines TRBV5-5 with TRBJ2-7; 9 bases line up with TRBD1. Germline loops: CDR1 SGHKS, CDR2 YYEKEE (reference sequence). The CDR3 runs 15 residues. J lost 7 bases, V lost 2 bases, and 10 bases had no gene match. Here the CDR3 reads CASSFAPDRGGEQYF. The CDR3 region has the DNA TGTGCCAGCAGCTTCGCCCCAGACAGGGGGGGGGAGCAGTACTTC.

This clonotype occurred many times. The chain combines TRBV11-2 with TRBJ2-5; tentatively, D is TRBD2 (6 bases). The CDR3 contains 17 residues. V was pared by 4 bases and J by 1 base, with 19 bases between. In germline, CDR1 is SGHAT, CDR2 FQNNGV. CDR3 protein: CASSSPWGRETQETQYF. The CDR3 DNA reads TGTGCCAGCAGCTCCCCCTGGGGACGGGAGACCCAAGAGACCCAGTACTTC.

In its sample, this clonotype was seen a few times. The CDR3, as DNA: TGTGCCAGCACCCAACAGGGATTGGGCGGGGAGCTGTTTTTT. Its protein is CASTQQGLGGELFF. This chain connects TRBV6-5 to TRBJ2-2, with D possibly TRBD1 on 6 matching bases. From germline, CDR1 is MNHEY and CDR2 SVGAGI. Trimming left V 7 bases short and J 7 bases short, with 16 bases between. CDR3 length: 14 amino acids.

In this sample, this clonotype turned up many times. This chain uses TRBV7-3 with TRBJ2-1; no definite D call. Trimming took off 2 bases at V and 5 bases at J, with 7 bases between the two ends. Germline V CDR1 and CDR2: SGHTA, FQGTGA. The CDR3 length is 13 residues. The CDR3 here is CASSLVDHNEQFF. CDR3 DNA: TGTGCCAGCAGCTTAGTTGATCACAATGAGCAGTTCTTC.